The sequence of this T cell receptor (beta chain) was determined in a study of metastatic and nonmetastatic thyroid tumors. Study-level findings and limits: For both blood and tumor, malignant thyroid tumors reportedly showed significantly higher TCR beta diversity than benign nodules did.

From germline, CDR1 is KGHDR and CDR2 SFDVKD. J lost 5 bases, V lost 7 bases, and 3 bases had no gene match. The CDR3 consists of 13 residues. A remark on this clone: Its antigen is not known.

With MiXCR, TCRdb reprocessed the PCR reads. The sample includes fewer than 20,000 clones, around 25% of them seen just once. All patients were untreated before thyroid surgery. The sequence derives from a female donor with papillary thyroid cancer or a benign thyroid nodule (not recorded which). Some clones in this sample may be carry-over from other donors' samples. The chain recombines TRBV24-1 with TRBJ2-5, with 10 bases identical to TRBD2. Sequencing was performed on tumor tissue. DNA for the CDR3: TGTGCCACCAGACAAGCGGGGGGGGAGACCCAGTACTTC. Protein: CATRQAGGETQYF.